This record looks at one TCR beta chain sequence and its context. The clone's antigen remains unknown. The record has no base qualities; no much larger clone is one base away. TCRbeta CDR3 regions were amplified from genomic DNA using the immunoSEQ Assay, a bias-controlled multiplex PCR. For the original study's pipeline: The number of nucleated cells in each sample was estimated from the amplification of reference gene primers within the assay. To quantify the absolute abundance of each unique TCRbeta CDR3 rearrangement, sequence reads were collapsed and filtered. Productive Simpson clonality was computed per sample as the square root of Simpson's diversity index over productive rearrangements. TCRdb took over this immuneACCESS table, retaining in-frame rearrangements with V and J assigned. Such tables are incomplete; in checked studies, under half of the missing clones stem from an unresolved V gene, and the remainder is unexplained. V and J calls and clone size come straight from that table; D and trimming were deduced from the DNA. The table for this sample lists fewer than 200,000 clones; 80% of them were counted only once. 5.5% to 8.5% of the sample lies in the top ten.

This sample is part of a study of blood T cell repertoires in COVID-19 (dated by TCRdb to 2020 to 2021). Concerning the study at large: Samples from collaborators originated in the United States, Italy and Spain and spanned both the acute and convalescent phases of COVID-19. The samples were drawn from two sources: the first 160 participants of the ongoing ImmuneRACE study, and 1,000 to 1,500 subjects contributed by 6 global collaborators. Sample metadata almost always included a de-identified subject ID, COVID-19 status, age in years and sex. The repertoires were released in a freely available public database intended as a resource for research on the immune response to SARS-CoV-2. Subjects who had been exposed to COVID-19, were actively infected with it, or had recovered from it provided the deeply sampled blood TCRbeta repertoires that made up the dataset. The prospective study material was composed of cDNA or gDNA derived from T cells, B-cell-depleted T cells, or PBMCs. Where available, HLA class I and class II types were taken from metadata supplied by the sample provider and were not determined by assay-based typing.

Broad study findings and their caveats: How much clinical and demographic metadata was included differed by source and by participant, and the metadata was provided uncurated.

Each collaborating institution followed its own protocols to collect whole blood in K2EDTA tubes. Collaborator samples were shipped for TCRbeta analysis as frozen whole blood, isolated PBMCs, or DNA extracted from either sample type. Reading the germline V gene (reference sequence) gives CDR1 WNHNN and CDR2 SYGVQD. The CDR3 runs 17 amino acids, cysteine and phenylalanine included. The retained sequence is limited to the CDR3, 51 bases, with the frame set at the first base. Trimming removed 3 bases from V and 4 bases from J; the gene matches leave 4 bases unexplained. The V gene is TRBV10-1 and the J gene is TRBJ2-3, and 16 bases in between align with TRBD2. This sequence was found in a man aged 55-75 years with acute or convalescent COVID-19. Material for sequencing was peripheral blood. The CDR3 corresponds to CASSEGTSGRAPDTQYF. DNA sequence: TGCGCCAGCAGTGAAGGGACTAGCGGGAGGGCCCCAGATACGCAGTATTTT.